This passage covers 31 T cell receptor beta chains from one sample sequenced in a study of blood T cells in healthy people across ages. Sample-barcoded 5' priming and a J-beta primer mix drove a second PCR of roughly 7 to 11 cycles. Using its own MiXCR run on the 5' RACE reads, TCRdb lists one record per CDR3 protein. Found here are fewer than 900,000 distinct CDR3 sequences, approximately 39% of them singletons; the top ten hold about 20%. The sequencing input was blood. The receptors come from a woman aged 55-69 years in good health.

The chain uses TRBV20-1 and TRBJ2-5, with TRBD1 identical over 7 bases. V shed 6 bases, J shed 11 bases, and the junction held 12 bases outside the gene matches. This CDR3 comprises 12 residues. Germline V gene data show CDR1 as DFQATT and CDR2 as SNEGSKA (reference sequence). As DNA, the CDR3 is TGCAGTGCCCGAGAAGACAGGGCGCAGCAGTACTTC. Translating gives CSAREDRAQQYF.

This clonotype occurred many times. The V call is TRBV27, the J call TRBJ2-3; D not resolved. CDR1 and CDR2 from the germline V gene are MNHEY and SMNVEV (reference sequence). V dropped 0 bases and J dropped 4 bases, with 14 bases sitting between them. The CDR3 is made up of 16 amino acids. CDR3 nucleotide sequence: TGTGCCAGCAGTTTATCGGTGTTACTATCAGCAGATACGCAGTATTTT. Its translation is CASSLSVLLSADTQYF.

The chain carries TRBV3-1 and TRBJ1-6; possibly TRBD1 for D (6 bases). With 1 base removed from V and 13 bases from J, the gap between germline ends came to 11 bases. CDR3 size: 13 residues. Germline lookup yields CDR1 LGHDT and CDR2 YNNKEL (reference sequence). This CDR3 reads CASSQGRGSPLHF. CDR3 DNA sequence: TGTGCCAGCAGCCAAGGGAGGGGGTCCCCCCTCCACTTT.

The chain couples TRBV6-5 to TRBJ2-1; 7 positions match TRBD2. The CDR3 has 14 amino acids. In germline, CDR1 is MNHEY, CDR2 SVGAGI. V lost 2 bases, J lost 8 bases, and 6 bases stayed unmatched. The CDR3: CASSYDGAGDEQFF. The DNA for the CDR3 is TGTGCCAGCAGTTACGACGGGGCGGGGGATGAGCAGTTCTTC.

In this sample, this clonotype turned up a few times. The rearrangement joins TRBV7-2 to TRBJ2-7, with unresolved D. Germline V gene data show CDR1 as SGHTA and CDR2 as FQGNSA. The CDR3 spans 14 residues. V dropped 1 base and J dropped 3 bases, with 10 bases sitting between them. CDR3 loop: CASSLEGSYYEQYF. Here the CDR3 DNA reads TGTGCCAGCAGCTTAGAAGGCAGTTACTACGAGCAGTACTTC. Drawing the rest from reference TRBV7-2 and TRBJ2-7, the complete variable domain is GAGVSQSPSNKVTEKGKDVELRCDPISGHTALYWYRQSLGQGLEFLIYFQGNSAPDKSGLPSDRFSAERTGGSVSTLTIQRTQQEDSAVYLCASSLEGSYYEQYFGPGTRLTVT.

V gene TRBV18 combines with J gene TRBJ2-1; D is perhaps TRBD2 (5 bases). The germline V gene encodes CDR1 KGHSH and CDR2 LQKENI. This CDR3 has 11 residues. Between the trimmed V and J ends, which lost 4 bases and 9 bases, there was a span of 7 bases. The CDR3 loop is CASSLSGEQFF. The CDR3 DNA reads TGTGCCAGCTCACTGAGCGGTGAGCAGTTCTTC.

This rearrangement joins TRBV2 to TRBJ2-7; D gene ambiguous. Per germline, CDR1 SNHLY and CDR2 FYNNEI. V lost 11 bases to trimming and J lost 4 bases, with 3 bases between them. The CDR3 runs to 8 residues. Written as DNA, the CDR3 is TGTGCCGAGTACGAGCAGTACTTC. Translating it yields CAEYEQYF.

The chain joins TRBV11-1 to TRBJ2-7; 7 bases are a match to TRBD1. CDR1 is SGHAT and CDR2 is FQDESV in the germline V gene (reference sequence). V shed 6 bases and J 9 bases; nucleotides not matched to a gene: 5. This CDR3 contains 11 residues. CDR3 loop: CASSPGGRQYF. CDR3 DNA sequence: TGTGCCAGCAGTCCAGGGGGAAGGCAGTACTTC.

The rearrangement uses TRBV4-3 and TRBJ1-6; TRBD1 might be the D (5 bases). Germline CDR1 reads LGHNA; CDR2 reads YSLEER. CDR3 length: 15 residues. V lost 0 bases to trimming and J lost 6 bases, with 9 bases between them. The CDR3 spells CASSQDRGSNSPLHF. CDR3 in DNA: TGCGCCAGCAGCCAAGATAGGGGCAGTAATTCACCCCTCCACTTT.

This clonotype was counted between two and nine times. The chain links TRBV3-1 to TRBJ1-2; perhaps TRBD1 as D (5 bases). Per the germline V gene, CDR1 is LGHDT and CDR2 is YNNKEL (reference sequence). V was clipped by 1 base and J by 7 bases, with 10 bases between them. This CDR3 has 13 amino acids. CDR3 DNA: TGTGCCAGCAGCCAAGGATGGGGGTTTGGCTACACCTTC. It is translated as CASSQGWGFGYTF.

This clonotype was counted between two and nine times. The CDR3 reads CASNDPSGGAGETQYF. The CDR3 region has the DNA TGTGCCAGCAATGACCCCAGCGGGGGGGCCGGAGAGACCCAGTACTTC. This chain connects TRBV12-3 or TRBV12-4 to TRBJ2-5, with TRBD2 matching over 10 bases. This CDR3 is built from 16 residues. The trim removed 7 bases at V and 4 bases at J, leaving 12 bases unmatched.

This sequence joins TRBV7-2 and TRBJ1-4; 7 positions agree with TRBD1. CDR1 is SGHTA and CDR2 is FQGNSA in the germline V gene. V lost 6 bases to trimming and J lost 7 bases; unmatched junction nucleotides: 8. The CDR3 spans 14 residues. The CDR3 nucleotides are TGTGCCAGCAGTCCCGGGACAGTGGGTGAAAAACTGTTTTTT. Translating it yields CASSPGTVGEKLFF.

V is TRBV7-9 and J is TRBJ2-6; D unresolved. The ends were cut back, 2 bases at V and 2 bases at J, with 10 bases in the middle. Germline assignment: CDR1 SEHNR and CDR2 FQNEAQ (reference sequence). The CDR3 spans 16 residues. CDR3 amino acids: CASSLRRGTGANVLTF. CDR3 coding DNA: TGTGCCAGCAGCTTAAGGCGTGGTACTGGGGCCAACGTCCTGACTTTC.

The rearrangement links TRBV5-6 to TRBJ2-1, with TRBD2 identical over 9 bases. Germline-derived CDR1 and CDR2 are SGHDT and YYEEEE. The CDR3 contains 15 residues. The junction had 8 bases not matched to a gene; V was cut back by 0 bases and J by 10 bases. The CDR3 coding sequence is TGTGCCAGCAGCTTGGGCGGGGGGGCCATCAGGGAGCAGTTCTTC. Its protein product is CASSLGGGAIREQFF. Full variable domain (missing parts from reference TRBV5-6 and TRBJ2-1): DAGVTQSPTHLIKTRGQQVTLRCSPKSGHDTVSWYQQALGQGPQFIFQYYEEEERQRGNFPDRFSGHQFPNYSSELNVNALLLGDSALYLCASSLGGGAIREQFFGPGTRLTVL.

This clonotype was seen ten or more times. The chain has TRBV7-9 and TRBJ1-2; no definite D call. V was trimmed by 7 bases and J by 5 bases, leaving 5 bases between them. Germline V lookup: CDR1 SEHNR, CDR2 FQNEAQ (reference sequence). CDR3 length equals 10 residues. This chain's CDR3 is CASTSYGYTF. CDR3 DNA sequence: TGTGCCAGCACCTCGTATGGCTACACCTTC.

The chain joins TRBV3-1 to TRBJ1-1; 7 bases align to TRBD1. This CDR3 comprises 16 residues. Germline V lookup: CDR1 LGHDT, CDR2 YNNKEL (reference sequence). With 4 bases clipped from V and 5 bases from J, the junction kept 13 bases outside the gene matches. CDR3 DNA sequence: TGTGCCAGCAGCCCCAGGACAGGAGCGCGGAGAACTGAAGCTTTCTTT. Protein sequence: CASSPRTGARRTEAFF.

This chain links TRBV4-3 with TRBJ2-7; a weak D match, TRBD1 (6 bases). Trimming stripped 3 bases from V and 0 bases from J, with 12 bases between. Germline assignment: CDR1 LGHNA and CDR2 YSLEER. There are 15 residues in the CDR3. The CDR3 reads CASSQGRTASYEQYF. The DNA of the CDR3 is TGCGCCAGCAGCCAGGGTCGGACAGCCTCCTACGAGCAGTACTTC.

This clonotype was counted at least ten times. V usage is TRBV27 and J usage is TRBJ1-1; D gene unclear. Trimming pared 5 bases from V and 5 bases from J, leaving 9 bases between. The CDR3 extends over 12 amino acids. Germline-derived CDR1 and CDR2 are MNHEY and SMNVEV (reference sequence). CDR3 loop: CASSLSGTEAFF. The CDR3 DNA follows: TGTGCCAGCAGTCTCTCGGGTACTGAAGCTTTCTTT.

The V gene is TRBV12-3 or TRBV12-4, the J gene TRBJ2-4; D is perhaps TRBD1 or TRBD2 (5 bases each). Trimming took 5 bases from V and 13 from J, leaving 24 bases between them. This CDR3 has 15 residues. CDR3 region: CASSPGRAERGEQYF. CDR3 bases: TGTGCCAGCAGTCCCGGACGAGCGGAGAGAGGGGAGCAGTACTTC.

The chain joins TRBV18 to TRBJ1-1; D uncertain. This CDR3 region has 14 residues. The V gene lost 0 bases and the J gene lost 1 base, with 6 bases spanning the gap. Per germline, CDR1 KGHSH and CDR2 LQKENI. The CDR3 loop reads CASSPPYRNTEAFF. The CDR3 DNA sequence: TGTGCCAGCTCACCACCTTACAGGAACACTGAAGCTTTCTTT.

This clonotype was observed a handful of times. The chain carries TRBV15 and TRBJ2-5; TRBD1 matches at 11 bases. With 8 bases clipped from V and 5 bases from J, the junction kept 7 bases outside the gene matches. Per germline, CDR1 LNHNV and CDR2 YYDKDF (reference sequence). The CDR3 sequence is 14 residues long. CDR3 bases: TGTGCCACCGAGGACAGGGGGCTTAGGGAGACCCAGTACTTC. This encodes CATEDRGLRETQYF.

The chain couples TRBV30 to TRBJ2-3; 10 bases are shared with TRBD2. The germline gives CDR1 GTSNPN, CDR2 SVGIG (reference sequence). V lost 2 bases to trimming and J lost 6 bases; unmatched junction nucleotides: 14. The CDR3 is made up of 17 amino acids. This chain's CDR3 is CAWSPTRAGGLRDTQYF. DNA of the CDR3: TGTGCCTGGAGTCCAACCCGAGCGGGGGGGCTTCGGGATACGCAGTATTTT.

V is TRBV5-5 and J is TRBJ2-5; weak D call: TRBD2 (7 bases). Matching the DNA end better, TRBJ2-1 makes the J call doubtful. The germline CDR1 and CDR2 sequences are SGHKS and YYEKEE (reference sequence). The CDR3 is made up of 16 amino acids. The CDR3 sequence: CASSPLGGGPQETQFF. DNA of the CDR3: TGTGCCAGCAGCCCCCTAGGGGGGGGCCCCCAAGAGACCCAGTTCTTC.

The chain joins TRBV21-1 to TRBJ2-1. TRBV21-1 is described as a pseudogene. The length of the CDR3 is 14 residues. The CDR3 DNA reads TGTGCCAGCAACAGACACTGCTCCTACAATGAGCAGTTCTTC. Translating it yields CASNRHCSYNEQFF.

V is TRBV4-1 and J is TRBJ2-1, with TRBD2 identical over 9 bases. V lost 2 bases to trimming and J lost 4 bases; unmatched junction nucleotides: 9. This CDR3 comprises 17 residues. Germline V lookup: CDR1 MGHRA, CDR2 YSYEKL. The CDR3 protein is CASSQYSGLALYNEQFF. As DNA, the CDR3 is TGCGCCAGCAGCCAATATTCAGGACTAGCGTTATACAATGAGCAGTTCTTC.

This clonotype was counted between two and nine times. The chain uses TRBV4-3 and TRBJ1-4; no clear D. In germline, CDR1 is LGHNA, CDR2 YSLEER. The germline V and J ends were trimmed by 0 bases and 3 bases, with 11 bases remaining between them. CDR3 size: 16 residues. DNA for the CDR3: TGCGCCAGCAGCCAAGAAGGCAGGTGGGCTAATGAAAAACTGTTTTTT. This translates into CASSQEGRWANEKLFF.

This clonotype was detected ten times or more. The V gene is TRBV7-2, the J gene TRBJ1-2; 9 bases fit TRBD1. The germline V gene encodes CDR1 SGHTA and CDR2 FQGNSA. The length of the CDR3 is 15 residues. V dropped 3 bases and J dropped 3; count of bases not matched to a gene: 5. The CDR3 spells CASSLAGTGYYGYTF. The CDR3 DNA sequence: TGTGCCAGCAGCTTGGCCGGGACAGGGTACTATGGCTACACCTTC.

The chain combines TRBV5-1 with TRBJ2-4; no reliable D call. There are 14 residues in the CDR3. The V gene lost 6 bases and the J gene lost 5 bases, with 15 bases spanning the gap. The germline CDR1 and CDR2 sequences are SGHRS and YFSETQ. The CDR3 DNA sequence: TGCGCCAGCACCACCGATGGCAGCCAAAACATTCAGTACTTC. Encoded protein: CASTTDGSQNIQYF.

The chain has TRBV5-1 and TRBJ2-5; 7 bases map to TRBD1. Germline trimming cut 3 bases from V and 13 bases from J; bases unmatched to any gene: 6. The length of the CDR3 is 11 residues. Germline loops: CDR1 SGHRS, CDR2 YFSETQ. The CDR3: CASSSGTVSYF. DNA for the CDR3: TGCGCCAGCAGCTCGGGGACAGTCTCGTACTTC.

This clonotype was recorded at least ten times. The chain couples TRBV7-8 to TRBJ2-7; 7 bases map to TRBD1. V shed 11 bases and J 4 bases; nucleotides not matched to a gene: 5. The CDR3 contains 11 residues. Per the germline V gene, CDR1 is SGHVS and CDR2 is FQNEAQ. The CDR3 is CAVRDSYEQYF. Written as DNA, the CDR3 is TGTGCCGTCCGGGACAGTTACGAGCAGTACTTC. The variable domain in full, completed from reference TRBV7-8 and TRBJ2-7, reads GAGVSQSPRYKVAKRGQDVALRCDPISGHVSLFWYQQALGQGPEFLTYFQNEAQLDKSGLPSDRFFAERPEGSVSTLKIQRTQQEDSAVYLCAVRDSYEQYFGPGTRLTVT.

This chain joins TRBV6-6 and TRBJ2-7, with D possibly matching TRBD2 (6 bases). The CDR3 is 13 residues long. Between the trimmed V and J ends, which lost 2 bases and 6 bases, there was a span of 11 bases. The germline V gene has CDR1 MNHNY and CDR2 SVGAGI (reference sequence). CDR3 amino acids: CASSYGGSGEQYF. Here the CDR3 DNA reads TGTGCCAGCAGTTACGGAGGGAGCGGCGAGCAGTACTTC.